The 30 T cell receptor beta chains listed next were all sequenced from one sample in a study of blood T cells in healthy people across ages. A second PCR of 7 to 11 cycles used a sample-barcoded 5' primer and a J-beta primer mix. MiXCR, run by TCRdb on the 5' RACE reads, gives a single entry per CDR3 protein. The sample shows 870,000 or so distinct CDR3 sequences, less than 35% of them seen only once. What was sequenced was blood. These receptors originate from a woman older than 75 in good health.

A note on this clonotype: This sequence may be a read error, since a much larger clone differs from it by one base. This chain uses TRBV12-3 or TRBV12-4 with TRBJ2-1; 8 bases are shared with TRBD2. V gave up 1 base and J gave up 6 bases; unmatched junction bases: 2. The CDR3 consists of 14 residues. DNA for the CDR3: TGTGCCAGCAGTTTAGGGAGCGGGAGCAATGAGCAGTTCTTC. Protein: CASSLGSGSNEQFF.

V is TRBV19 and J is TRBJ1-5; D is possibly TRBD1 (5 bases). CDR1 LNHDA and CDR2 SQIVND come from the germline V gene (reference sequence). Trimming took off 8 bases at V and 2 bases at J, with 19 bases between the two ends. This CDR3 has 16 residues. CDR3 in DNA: TGTGCCAGTCGACTAGGAGTCGCGGGGGGCAATCAGCCCCAGCATTTT. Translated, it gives CASRLGVAGGNQPQHF.

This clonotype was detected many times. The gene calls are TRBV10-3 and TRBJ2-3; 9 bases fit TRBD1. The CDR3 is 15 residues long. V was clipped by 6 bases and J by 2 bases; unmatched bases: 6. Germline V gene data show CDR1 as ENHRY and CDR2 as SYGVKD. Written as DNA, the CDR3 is TGTGCCATCAGAGCCGGGACAGGGTCCACAGATACGCAGTATTTT. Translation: CAIRAGTGSTDTQYF.

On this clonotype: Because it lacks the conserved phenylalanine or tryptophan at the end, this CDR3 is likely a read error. The chain's CDR3 is CSARNTGYPEAFL. CDR3 sequence (DNA): TGCAGTGCTAGAAACACAGGGTATCCTGAAGCTTTCTTG. The chain is built from TRBV20-1 and TRBJ1-1; a weak D match, TRBD1 (6 bases). With 2 bases removed from V and 6 bases from J, the gap between germline ends came to 13 bases. From germline, CDR1 is DFQATT and CDR2 SNEGSKA (reference sequence). CDR3 size: 13 residues.

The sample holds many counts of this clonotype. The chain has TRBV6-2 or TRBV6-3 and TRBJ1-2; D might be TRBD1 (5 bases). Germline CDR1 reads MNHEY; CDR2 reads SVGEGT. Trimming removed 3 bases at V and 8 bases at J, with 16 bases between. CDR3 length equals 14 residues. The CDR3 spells CASSYSTGARGYTF. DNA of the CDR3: TGTGCCAGCAGTTATTCCACAGGAGCGCGGGGCTACACCTTC.

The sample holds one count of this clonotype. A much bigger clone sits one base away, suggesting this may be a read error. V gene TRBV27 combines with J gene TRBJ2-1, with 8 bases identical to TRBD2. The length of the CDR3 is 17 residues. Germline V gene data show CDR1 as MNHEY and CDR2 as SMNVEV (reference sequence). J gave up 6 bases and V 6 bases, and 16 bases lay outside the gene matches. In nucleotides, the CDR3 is TGTGCCAGCAGCCGTTGGGTGGGAAGCGGGGGCTTCAATGAGCAGTTCTTC. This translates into CASSRWVGSGGFNEQFF.

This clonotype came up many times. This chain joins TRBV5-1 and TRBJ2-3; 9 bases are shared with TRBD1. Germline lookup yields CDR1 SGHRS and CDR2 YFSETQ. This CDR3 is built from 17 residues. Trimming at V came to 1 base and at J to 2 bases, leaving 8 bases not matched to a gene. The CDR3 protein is CASSLLRTGDNTDTQYF. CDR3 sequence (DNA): TGCGCCAGCAGCTTGTTACGGACAGGGGATAACACAGATACGCAGTATTTT.

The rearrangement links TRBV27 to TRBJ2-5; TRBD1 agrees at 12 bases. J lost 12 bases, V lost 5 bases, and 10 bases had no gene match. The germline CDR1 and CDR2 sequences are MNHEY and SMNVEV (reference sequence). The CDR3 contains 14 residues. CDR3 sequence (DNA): TGTGCCAGCAGTCAACCCGGGACAGGGGGCAAGGAGTACTTC. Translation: CASSQPGTGGKEYF.

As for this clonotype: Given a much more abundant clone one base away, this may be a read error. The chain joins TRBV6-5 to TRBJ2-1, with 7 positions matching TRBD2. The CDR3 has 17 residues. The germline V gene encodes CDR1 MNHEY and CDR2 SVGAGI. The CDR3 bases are TGTGCCAGCAGTTCCCCACGACTAGCCAGCTCCTACAATGAGCAGGTCTTC. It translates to CASSSPRLASSYNEQVF.

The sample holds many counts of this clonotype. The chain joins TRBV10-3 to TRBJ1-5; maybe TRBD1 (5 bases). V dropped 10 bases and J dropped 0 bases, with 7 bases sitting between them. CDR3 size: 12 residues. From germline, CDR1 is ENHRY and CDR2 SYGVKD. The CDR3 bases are TGTGCCACGACAGATAGCAATCAGCCCCAGCATTTT. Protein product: CATTDSNQPQHF.

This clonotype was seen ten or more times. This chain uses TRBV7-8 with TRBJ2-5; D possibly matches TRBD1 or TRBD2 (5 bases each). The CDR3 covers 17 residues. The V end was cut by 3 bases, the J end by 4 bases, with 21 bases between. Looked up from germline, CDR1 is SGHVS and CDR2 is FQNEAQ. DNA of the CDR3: TGTGCCAGCAGCTTTACATTGCGCAGGGCGGGCGGAGAGACCCAGTACTTC. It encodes CASSFTLRRAGGETQYF.

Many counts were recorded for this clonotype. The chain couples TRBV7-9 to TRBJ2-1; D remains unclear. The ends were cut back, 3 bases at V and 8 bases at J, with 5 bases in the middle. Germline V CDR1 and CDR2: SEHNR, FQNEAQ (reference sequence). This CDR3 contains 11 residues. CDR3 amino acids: CASSFAYEQFF. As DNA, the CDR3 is TGTGCCAGCAGCTTTGCCTATGAGCAGTTCTTC.

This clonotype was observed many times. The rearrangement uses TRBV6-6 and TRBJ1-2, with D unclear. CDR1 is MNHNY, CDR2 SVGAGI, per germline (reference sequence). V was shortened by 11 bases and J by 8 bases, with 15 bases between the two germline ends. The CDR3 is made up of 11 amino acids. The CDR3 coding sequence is TGTGCCTTGGAGGCCCAACAGGGCTACACCTTC. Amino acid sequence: CALEAQQGYTF.

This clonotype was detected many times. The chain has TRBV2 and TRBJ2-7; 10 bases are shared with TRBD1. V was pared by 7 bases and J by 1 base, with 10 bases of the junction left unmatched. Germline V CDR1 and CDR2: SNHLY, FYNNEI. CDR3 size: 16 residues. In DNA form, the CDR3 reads TGTGCCAGCAAAGAGCCTCCGGGACAGGGGTCCTACGAGCAGTACTTC. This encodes CASKEPPGQGSYEQYF.

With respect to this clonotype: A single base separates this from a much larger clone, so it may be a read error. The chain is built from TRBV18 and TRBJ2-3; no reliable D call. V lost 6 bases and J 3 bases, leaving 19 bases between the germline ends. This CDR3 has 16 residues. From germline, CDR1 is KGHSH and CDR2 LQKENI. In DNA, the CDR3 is TGTGCCAGCTCCCCCCCGTCTAGTTCGGTAACAGATACGCAGTATTTT. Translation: CASSPPSSSVTDTQYF. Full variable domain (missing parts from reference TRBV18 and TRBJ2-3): NAGVMQNPRHLVRRRGQEARLRCSPMKGHSHVYWYRQLPEEGLKFMVYLQKENIIDESGMPKERFSAEFPKEGPSILRIQQVVRGDSAAYFCASSPPSSSVTDTQYFGPGTRLTVL.

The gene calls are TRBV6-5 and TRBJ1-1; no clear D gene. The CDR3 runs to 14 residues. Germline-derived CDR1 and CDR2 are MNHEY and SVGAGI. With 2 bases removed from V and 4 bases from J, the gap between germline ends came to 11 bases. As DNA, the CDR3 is TGTGCCAGCAGTTACAGGGTTATCGGCACTGAAGCTTTCTTT. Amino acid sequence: CASSYRVIGTEAFF.

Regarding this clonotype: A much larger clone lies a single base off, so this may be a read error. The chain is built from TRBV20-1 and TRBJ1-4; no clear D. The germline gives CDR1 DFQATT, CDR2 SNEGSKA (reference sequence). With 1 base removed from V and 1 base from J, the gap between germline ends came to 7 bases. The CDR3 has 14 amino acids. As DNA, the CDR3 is TGCAGTGCTAGAGGCGGCAGAACTAATGAAAAACTGTTTTTT. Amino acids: CSARGGRTNEKLFF.

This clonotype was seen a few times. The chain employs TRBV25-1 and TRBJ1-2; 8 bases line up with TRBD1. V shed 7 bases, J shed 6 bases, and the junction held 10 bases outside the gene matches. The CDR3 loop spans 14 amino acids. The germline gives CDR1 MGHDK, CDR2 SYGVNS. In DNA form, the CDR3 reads TGTGCCAGCAAAGGACAGGGATGGTCCCATGGCTACACCTTC. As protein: CASKGQGWSHGYTF.

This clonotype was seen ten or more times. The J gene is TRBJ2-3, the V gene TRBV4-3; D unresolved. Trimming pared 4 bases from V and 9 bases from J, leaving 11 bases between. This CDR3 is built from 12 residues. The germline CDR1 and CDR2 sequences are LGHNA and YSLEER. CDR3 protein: CASSPYIETQYF. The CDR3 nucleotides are TGCGCCAGCAGCCCTTACATCGAAACGCAGTATTTT.

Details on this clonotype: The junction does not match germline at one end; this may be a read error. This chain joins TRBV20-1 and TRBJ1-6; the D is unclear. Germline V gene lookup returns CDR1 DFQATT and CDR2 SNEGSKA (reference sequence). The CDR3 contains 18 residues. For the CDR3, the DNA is TGCAGGGCTAGAGATCGGTACCGACAATCGACCTATAATTCACCCCTCCACTTT. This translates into CRARDRYRQSTYNSPLHF.

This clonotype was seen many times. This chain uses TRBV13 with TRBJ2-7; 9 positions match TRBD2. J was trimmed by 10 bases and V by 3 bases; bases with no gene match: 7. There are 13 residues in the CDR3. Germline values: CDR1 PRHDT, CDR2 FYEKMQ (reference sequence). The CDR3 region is CASSLERGAFQYF. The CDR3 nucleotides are TGTGCCAGCAGCTTGGAGCGGGGGGCCTTCCAGTACTTC.

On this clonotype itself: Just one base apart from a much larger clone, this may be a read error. The DNA for the CDR3 is TGTGCCAGCAGTTCGACAGGGGGCGTATCCTACGAGCAGTTCTTC. Amino acids: CASSSTGGVSYEQFF. V is TRBV6-2 or TRBV6-3 and J is TRBJ2-1; TRBD1 aligns across 10 bases. Trimming took 4 bases from V and 10 from J; bases not matched to a gene: 10. Germline V gives CDR1 MNHEY, CDR2 SVGEGT. The CDR3 has 15 amino acids.

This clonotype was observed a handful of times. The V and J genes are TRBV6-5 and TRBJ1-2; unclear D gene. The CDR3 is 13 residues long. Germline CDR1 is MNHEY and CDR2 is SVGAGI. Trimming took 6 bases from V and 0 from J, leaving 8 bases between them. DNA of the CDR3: TGTGCCAGCAGGGACGTAACTAACTATGGCTACACCTTC. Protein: CASRDVTNYGYTF.

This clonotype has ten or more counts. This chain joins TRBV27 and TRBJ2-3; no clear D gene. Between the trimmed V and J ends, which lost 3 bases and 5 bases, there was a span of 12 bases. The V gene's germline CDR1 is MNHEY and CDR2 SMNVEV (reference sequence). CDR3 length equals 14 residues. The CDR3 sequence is CASSFQAYGDTQYF. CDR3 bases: TGTGCCAGCAGTTTTCAGGCCTATGGAGATACGCAGTATTTT.

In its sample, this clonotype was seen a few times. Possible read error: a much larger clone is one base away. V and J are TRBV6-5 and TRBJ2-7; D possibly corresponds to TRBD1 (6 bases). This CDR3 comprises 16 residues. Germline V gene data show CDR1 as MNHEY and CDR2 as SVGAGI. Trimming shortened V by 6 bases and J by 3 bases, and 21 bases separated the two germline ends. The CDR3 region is CASRDTGTSAGYEQYF. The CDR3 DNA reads TGTGCCAGCAGAGATACAGGGACCTCCGCAGGCTACGAGCAGTACTTC.

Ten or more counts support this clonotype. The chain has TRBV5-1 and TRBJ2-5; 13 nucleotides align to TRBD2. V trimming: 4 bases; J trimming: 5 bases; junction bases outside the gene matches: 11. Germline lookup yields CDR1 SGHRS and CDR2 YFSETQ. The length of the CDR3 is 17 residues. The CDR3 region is CASSLIGTSGVRETQYF. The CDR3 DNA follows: TGCGCCAGCAGCCTTATCGGGACTAGCGGGGTTCGGGAGACCCAGTACTTC. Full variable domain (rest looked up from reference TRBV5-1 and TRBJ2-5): KAGVTQTPRYLIKTRGQQVTLSCSPISGHRSVSWYQQTPGQGLQFLFEYFSETQRNKGNFPGRFSGRQFSNSRSEMNVSTLELGDSALYLCASSLIGTSGVRETQYFGPGTRLLVL.

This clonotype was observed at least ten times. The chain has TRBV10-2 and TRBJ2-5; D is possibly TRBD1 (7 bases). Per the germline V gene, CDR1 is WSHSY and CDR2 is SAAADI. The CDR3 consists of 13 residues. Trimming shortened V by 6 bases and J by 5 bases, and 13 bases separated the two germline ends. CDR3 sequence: CASRTGAGETQYF. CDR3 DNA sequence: TGCGCCAGCAGAACAGGGGCGGGGGAGACCCAGTACTTC.

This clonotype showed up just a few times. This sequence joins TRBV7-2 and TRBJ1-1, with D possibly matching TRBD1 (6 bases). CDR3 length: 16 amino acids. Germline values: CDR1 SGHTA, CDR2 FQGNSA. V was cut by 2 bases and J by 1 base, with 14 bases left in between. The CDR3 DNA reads TGTGCCAGCAGCTTACCCCGGGGGGGCCCGAACACTGAAGCTTTCTTT. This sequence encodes CASSLPRGGPNTEAFF. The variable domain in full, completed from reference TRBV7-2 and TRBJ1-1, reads GAGVSQSPSNKVTEKGKDVELRCDPISGHTALYWYRQSLGQGLEFLIYFQGNSAPDKSGLPSDRFSAERTGGSVSTLTIQRTQQEDSAVYLCASSLPRGGPNTEAFFGQGTRLTVV.

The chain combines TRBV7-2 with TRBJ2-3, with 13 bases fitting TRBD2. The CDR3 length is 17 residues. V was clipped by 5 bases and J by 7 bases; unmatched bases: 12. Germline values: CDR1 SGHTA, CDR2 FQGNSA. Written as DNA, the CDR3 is TGTGCCAGCAGCCGAGTCGGGACTAGCGGGGTGCCGTATACGCAGTATTTT. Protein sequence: CASSRVGTSGVPYTQYF. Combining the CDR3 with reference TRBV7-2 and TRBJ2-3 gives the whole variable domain GAGVSQSPSNKVTEKGKDVELRCDPISGHTALYWYRQSLGQGLEFLIYFQGNSAPDKSGLPSDRFSAERTGGSVSTLTIQRTQQEDSAVYLCASSRVGTSGVPYTQYFGPGTRLTVL.

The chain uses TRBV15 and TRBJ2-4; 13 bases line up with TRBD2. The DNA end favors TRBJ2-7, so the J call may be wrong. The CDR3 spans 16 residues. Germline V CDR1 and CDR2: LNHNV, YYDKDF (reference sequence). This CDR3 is CATSNGLAGVRLEQYF. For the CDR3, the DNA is TGTGCCACCAGCAACGGACTAGCGGGAGTTAGACTCGAGCAGTACTTC.